The 2 T cell receptor beta chains below were found in one sample sequenced in a study of blood T cell repertoires in COVID-19. Profiled with immunoSEQ multiplex PCR; TCRdb holds only in-frame clones, not every one. The data hold 100,000 to 150,000 clones, with over 60% observed a single time. Material for sequencing was peripheral blood. The receptors derive from a man in his forties or fifties with active or convalescent COVID-19.

This chain links TRBV5-4 with TRBJ1-1; no clear D. CDR3 size: 13 residues. The V end lost 0 bases, the J end lost 6 bases, and 9 bases lay between the germline ends. Germline CDR1 reads SGHNT; CDR2 reads YYREEE (reference sequence). For the CDR3, the DNA is TGTGCCAGCAGCTTGGCAGCGGGCCCTGAAGCTTTCTTT. Amino acids: CASSLAAGPEAFF.

This rearrangement joins TRBV19 to TRBJ1-5, with D possibly TRBD1 on 6 matching bases. Per the germline V gene, CDR1 is LNHDA and CDR2 is SQIVND (reference sequence). V gave up 3 bases and J gave up 5 bases, with 17 bases separating them. CDR3 length: 16 residues. In nucleotides, the CDR3 is TGTGCCAGTAGTATCTGGGGGGGCAGTAACCATCAGCCCCAGCATTTT. Protein sequence: CASSIWGGSNHQPQHF. The whole variable domain, filled in from reference TRBV19 and TRBJ1-5, reads DGGITQSPKYLFRKEGQNVTLSCEQNLNHDAMYWYRQDPGQGLRLIYYSQIVNDFQKGDIAEGYSVSREKKESFPLTVTSAQKNPTAFYLCASSIWGGSNHQPQHFGDGTRLSIL.